The following is a T cell receptor beta chain sequence with its context. Its antigen is undetermined. This CDR3 contains 14 residues. Per germline, CDR1 SGHVS and CDR2 FNYEAQ. Trimming took 1 base from V and 6 from J; bases not matched to a gene: 2. This sample is part of a study of cytomegalovirus exposure and HLA in healthy donors. Study context: Caucasian-associated ancestry cluster membership applied to around 80% of under 450 genotyped donors. Notes on the study in general: Association of around 17,000 TCR beta sequences with HLA alleles was found at 0.05 false discovery rate in a later analysis. The sole available immune exposure information was CMV serostatus. Several of the most significant clusters were apparently associated with common viral pathogens in a later analysis.

The PCR employed 60 Vbeta primers together with 13 Jbeta primers. Profiled with immunoSEQ multiplex PCR; TCRdb holds only in-frame clones, not every one. Among 180,000 or so clones listed, under 9.5% were seen once. This TCR came from a woman aged 25 to 39 in good health and CMV-seropositive. The chain joins TRBV7-6 to TRBJ2-1, with TRBD1 matching 8 bases. The sequenced sample consisted of PBMCs. The CDR3 DNA is TGTGCCAGCAGCTTAGAACAGGGGGTCAATGAGCAGTTCTTC. Protein: CASSLEQGVNEQFF.